This T cell receptor beta chain was captured by sequencing in a study of blood T cell repertoires in COVID-19. Study summary: PBMCs, B-cell-depleted T cells, or T cells provided the cDNA or gDNA that made up the material.

CDR1 and CDR2 (germline): LGHDT, YNNKEL (reference sequence). V was pared by 6 bases and J by 4 bases, with 10 bases of the junction left unmatched. This CDR3 comprises 15 residues. This table comes from immunoSEQ multiplex PCR, and its TCRdb copy is limited to in-frame clones, with some not included. There are hundreds of thousands of clones in the sample; roughly 89% occur only once, and less than 7.5% lies in the top ten. The sequence was obtained from a man in his sixties who had recovered from COVID-19. The material sequenced was peripheral blood. This chain connects TRBV3-1 (or the pseudogene TRBV3-2) to TRBJ1-2; TRBD1 matches at 8 bases. The CDR3 nucleotides read TGTGCCAGCAGTCAGGTGACAGGGGCAAGCTATGGCTACACCTTC. It is translated as CASSQVTGASYGYTF.